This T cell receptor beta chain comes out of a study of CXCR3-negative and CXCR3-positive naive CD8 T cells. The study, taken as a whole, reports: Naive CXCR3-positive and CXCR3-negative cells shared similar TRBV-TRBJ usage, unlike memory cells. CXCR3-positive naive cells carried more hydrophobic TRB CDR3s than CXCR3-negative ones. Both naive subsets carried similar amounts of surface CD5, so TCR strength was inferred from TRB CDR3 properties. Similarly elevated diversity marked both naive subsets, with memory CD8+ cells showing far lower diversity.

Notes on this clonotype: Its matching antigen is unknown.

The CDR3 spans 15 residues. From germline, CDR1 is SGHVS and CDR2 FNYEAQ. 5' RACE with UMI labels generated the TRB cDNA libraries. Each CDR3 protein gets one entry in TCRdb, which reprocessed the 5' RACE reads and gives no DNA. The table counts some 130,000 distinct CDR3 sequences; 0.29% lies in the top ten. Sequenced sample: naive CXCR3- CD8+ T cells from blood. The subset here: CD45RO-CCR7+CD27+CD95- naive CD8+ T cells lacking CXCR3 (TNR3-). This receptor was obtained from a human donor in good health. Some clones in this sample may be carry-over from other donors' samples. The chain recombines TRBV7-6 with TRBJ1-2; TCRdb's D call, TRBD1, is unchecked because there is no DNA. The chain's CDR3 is CANSSYREDNYGYTF.